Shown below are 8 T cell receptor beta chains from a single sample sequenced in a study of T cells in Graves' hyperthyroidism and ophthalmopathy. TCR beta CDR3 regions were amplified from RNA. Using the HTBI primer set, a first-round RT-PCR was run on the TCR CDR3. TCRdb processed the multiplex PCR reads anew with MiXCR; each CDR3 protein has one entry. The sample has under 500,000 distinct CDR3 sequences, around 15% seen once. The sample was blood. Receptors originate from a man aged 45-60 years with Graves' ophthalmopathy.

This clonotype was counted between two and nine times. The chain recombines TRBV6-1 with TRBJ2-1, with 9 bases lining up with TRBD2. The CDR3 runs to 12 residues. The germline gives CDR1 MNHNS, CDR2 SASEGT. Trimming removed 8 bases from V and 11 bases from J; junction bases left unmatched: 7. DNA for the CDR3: TGTGCCAGCTTTACCGGGACTAGCCAGCAGTTCTTC. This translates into CASFTGTSQQFF.

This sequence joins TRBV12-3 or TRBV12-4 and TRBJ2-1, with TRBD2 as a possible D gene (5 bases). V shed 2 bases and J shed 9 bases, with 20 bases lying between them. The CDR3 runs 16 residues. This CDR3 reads CASSLMERNNYGEQFF. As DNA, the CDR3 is TGTGCCAGCAGTTTAATGGAGCGGAATAATTACGGTGAGCAGTTCTTC.

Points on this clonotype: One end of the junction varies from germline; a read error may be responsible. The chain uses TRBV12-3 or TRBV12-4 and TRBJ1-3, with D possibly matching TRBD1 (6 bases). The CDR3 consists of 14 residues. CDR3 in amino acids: CASSQQGSGNTVYF. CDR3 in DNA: TGTGCCAGCAGTCAACAGGGTAGTGGAAACACCGTATATTTT.

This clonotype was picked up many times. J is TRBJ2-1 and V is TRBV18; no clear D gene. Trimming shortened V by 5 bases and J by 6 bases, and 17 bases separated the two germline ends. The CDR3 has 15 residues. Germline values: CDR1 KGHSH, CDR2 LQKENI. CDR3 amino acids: CASSTTRERSNEQFF. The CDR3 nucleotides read TGTGCCAGCTCAACGACACGCGAGCGCAGCAATGAGCAGTTCTTC.

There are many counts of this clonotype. The CDR3 protein is CASSRILQGSTEAFF. DNA for the CDR3: TGTGCCAGCAGCCGAATCTTACAGGGGAGCACTGAAGCTTTCTTT. The genes are TRBV3-1 and TRBJ1-1, with 7 nucleotides matching TRBD1. V dropped 4 bases and J dropped 4; count of bases not matched to a gene: 9. This CDR3 contains 15 residues. Germline V gene data show CDR1 as LGHDT and CDR2 as YNNKEL (reference sequence).

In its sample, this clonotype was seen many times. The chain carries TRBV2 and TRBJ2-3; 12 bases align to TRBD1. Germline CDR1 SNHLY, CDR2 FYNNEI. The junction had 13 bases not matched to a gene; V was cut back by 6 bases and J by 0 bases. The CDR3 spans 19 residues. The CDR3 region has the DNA TGTGCCAGCAGCTACACCGGGACAGGGGGCGAATCGAGCACAGATACGCAGTATTTT. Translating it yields CASSYTGTGGESSTDTQYF. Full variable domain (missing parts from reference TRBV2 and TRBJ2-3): EPEVTQTPSHQVTQMGQEVILRCVPISNHLYFYWYRQILGQKVEFLVSFYNNEISEKSEIFDDQFSVERPDGSNFTLKIRSTKLEDSAMYFCASSYTGTGGESSTDTQYFGPGTRLTVL.

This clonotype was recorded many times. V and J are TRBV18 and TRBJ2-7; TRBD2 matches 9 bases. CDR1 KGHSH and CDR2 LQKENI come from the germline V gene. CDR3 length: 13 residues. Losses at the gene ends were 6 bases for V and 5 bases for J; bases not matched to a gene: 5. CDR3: CASSTTSGDEQYF. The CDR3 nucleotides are TGTGCCAGCTCCACGACTAGCGGCGACGAGCAGTACTTC.

CDR3 sequence: CASSGLRGRGTYEQYF. For the CDR3, the DNA is TGTGCCAGCAGTGGCCTCCGTGGGCGGGGAACCTACGAGCAGTACTTC. The rearrangement joins TRBV25-1 to TRBJ2-7; perhaps TRBD2 as D (6 bases). Germline CDR1 MGHDK, CDR2 SYGVNS. The CDR3 length is 16 residues. Trimming removed 4 bases at V and 2 bases at J, with 18 bases between.